This TCR beta chain was recovered during a study of identical twins. Whole-study results and caveats: Cross-sectional statistics, not tracking of the same donors, supported the conclusions. Excess sharing by twins proved weaker in beta out-of-frame sequences. Models predicted too little out-of-frame TCR alpha sharing in monozygotic twins.

On this clonotype: The antigen is not known. One junction end does not reproduce the germline sequence, and a read error may be involved.

It was template switching that added a universal primer site, and there were unique molecular identifiers on the cDNA. One entry per CDR3 protein, called by TCRdb with MiXCR from the 5' RACE reads. The sample includes 1,800,000 or so distinct CDR3 sequences, under 35% of them seen just once. Germline CDR1 and CDR2: MNHEY and SMNVEV (reference sequence). CDR3 length: 13 residues. The specimen was cord blood. The source is a newborn girl in good health. This rearrangement joins TRBV27 to TRBJ2-1; D unresolved. The CDR3: CASALSSYNERFF. In DNA, the CDR3 is TGTGCCAGCGCCCTCAGCTCCTACAATGAGCGGTTCTTC.